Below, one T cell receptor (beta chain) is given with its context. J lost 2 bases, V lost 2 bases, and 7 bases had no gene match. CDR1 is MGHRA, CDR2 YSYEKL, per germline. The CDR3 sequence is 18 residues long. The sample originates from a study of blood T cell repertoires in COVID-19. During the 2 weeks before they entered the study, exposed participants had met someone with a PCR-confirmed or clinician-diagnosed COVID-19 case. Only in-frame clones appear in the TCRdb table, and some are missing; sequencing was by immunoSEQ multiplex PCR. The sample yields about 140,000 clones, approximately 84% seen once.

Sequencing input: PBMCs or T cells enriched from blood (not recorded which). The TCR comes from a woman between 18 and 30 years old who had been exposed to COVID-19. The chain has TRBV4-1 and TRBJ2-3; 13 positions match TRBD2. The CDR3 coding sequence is TGCGCCAGCAGCCAATGGTGGGGACTAGCGGGGCTCACAGATACGCAGTATTTT. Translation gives CASSQWWGLAGLTDTQYF.